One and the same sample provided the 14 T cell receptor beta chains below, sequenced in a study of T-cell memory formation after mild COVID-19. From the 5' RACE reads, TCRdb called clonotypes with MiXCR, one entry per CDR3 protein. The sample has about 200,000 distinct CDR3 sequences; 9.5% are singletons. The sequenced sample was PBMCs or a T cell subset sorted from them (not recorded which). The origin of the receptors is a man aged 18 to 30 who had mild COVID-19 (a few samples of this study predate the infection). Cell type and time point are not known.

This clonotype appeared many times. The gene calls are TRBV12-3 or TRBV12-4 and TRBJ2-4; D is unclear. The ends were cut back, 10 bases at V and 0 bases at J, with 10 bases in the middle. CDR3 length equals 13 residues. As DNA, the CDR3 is TGTGCCACCTCGGACCTAGCCAAAAACATTCAGTACTTC. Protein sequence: CATSDLAKNIQYF.

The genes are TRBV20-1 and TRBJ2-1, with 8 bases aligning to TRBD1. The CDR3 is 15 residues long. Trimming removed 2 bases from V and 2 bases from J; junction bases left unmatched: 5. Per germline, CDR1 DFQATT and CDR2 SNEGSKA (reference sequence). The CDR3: CSARTQGAPYNEQFF. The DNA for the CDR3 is TGCAGTGCTAGAACGCAGGGGGCTCCCTACAATGAGCAGTTCTTC.

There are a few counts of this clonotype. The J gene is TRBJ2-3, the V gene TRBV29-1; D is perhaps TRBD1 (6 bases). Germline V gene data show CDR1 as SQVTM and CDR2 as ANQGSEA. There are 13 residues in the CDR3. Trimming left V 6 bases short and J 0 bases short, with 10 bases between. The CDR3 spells CSVGQPSTDTQYF. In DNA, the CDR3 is TGCAGCGTAGGACAGCCTAGCACAGATACGCAGTATTTT.

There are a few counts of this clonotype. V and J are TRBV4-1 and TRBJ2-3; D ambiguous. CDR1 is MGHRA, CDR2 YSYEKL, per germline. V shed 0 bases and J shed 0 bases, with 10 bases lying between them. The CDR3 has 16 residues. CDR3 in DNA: TGCGCCAGCAGCCAAGAACGACACCCTAGCACAGATACGCAGTATTTT. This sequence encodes CASSQERHPSTDTQYF.

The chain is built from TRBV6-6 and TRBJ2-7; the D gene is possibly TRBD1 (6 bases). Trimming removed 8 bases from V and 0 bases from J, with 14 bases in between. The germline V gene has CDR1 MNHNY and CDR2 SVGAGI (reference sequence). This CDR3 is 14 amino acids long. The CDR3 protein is CASDSRDTSYEQYF. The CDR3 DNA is TGTGCCAGCGATTCTCGGGACACCTCCTACGAGCAGTACTTC.

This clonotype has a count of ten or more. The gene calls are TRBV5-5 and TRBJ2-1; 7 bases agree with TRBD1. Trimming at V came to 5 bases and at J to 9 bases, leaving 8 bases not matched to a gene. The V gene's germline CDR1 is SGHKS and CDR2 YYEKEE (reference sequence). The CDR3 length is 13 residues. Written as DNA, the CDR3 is TGTGCCAGCAGAGTACAGGGGCCCCCTGAGCAGTTCTTC. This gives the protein CASRVQGPPEQFF.

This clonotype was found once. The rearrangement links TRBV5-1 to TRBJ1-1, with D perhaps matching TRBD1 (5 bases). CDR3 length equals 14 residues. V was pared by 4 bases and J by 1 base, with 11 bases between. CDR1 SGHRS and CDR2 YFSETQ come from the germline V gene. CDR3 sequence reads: CASSGGNRNTEAFF. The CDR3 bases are TGCGCCAGCAGCGGGGGGAACAGGAACACTGAAGCTTTCTTT.

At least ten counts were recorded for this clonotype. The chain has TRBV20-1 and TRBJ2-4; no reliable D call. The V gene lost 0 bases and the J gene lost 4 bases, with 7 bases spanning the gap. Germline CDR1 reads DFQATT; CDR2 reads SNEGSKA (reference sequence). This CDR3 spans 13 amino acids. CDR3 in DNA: TGCAGTGCTAGAGATCTGCCTAAAAACATTCAGTACTTC. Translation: CSARDLPKNIQYF.

The CDR3 reads CASSRYRDNEKLFF. The CDR3 coding sequence is TGTGCCAGCAGCCGATACCGGGACAACGAAAAACTGTTTTTT. This chain links TRBV7-2 with TRBJ1-4; possible D gene TRBD1, 6 bases. The CDR3 length is 14 residues. Trimming stripped 5 bases from V and 8 bases from J, with 15 bases between. Germline-derived CDR1 and CDR2 are SGHTA and FQGNSA.

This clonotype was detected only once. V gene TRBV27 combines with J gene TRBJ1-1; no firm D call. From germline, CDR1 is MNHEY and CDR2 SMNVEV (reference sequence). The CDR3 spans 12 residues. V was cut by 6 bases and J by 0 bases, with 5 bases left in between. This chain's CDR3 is CASRSVNTEAFF. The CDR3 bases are TGTGCCAGCAGATCCGTGAACACTGAAGCTTTCTTT.

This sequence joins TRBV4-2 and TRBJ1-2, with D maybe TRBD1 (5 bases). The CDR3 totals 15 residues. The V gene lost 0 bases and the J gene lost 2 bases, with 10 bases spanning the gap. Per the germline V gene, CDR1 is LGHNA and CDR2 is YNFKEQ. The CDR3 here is CASSQEYRGNYGYTF. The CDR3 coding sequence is TGTGCCAGCAGCCAAGAGTATCGGGGGAACTATGGCTACACCTTC.

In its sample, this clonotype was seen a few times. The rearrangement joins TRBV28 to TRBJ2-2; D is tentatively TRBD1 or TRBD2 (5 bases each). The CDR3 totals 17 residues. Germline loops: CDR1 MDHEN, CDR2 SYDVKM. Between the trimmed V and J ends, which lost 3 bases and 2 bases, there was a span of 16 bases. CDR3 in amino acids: CASSFPPGRANTGELFF. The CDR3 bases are TGTGCCAGCAGTTTCCCCCCAGGGCGGGCTAACACCGGGGAGCTGTTTTTT.

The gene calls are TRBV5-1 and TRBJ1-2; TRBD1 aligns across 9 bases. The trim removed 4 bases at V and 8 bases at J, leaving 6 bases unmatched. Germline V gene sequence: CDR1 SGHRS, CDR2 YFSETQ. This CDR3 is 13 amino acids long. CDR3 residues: CASSGTGFSGYTF. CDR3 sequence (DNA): TGCGCCAGCAGCGGGACAGGGTTCTCAGGCTACACCTTC.

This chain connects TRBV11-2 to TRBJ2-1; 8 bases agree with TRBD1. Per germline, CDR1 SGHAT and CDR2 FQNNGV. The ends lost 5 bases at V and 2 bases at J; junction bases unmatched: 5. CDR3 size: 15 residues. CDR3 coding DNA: TGTGCCAGCAGCATACAGGGGGTCGCCTACAATGAGCAGTTCTTC. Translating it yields CASSIQGVAYNEQFF.